Below, 8 T cell receptor beta chains from the same sample are listed, as sequenced in a study of CD8 T cells in ankylosing spondylitis (dated by TCRdb to about 2017). Libraries came from 5' RACE. Sequencer: Illumina HiSeq 2500. In-frame beta chains were kept once TCRdb had trimmed the public reads at Q25 with fastp and called clones with MiXCR. Merged by CDR3 protein, the rows form single entries marked with the most common genes and DNA. The sample yields about 250,000 distinct CDR3 sequences; 15% to 20% were counted once. The top ten clones comprise less than 35% of the sample. Sample: blood, either unsorted or a sorted T cell fraction (not recorded which). These receptor sequences come from a male donor with ankylosing spondylitis or in good health (not recorded which).

With respect to this clonotype: A much more abundant neighbour one base away suggests this may be a read error. This chain links TRBV4-2 with TRBJ2-7; 9 nucleotides line up with TRBD2. The germline gives CDR1 LGHNA, CDR2 YNFKEQ. V shed 0 bases, J shed 5 bases, and the junction held 2 bases outside the gene matches. The CDR3 runs to 14 residues. CDR3 in amino acids: CASSQEASGDEQYF. CDR3 coding DNA: TGTGCCAGCAGCCAAGAGGCTAGCGGGGACGAGCAGTACTTC.

The sample holds a few counts of this clonotype. V is TRBV29-1 and J is TRBJ1-1, with no clear D. CDR1 and CDR2 from the germline V gene are SQVTM and ANQGSEA. Between the trimmed V and J ends, which lost 7 bases and 5 bases, there was a span of 17 bases. This CDR3 region has 13 residues. The CDR3 loop reads CSASDSKGTEAFF. Written as DNA, the CDR3 is TGCAGCGCCTCCGACTCCAAAGGGACTGAAGCTTTCTTT.

In its sample, this clonotype was seen a few times. DNA for the CDR3: TGCAGCGTTCTGGCGAGTCCAGCGGGACTCTACGAGCAGTACTTC. Encoded protein: CSVLASPAGLYEQYF. The chain has TRBV29-1 and TRBJ2-7; 7 bases match TRBD2. This CDR3 is 15 amino acids long. The germline gives CDR1 SQVTM, CDR2 ANQGSEA. The V gene end was trimmed by 5 bases and the J gene end by 3 bases; junction bases not matched to a gene: 13.

Turning to this clonotype: Compared with germline, one end of the junction differs, possibly owing to a read error. This rearrangement joins TRBV5-1 to TRBJ2-1, with D possibly TRBD2 on 6 matching bases. Germline CDR1 is SGHRS and CDR2 is YFSETQ. The CDR3 contains 15 residues. CDR3 DNA sequence: TGCGCCAGCAGCTTGGAGGGACTGGATTACAATGAGCAGTCCTTC. Protein sequence: CASSLEGLDYNEQSF.

The V and J genes are TRBV12-3 or TRBV12-4 and TRBJ2-1, with 8 bases that match TRBD2. Germline trimming cut 5 bases from V and 3 bases from J; bases unmatched to any gene: 12. The CDR3 loop spans 17 amino acids. CDR3 loop: CASSNPATGLGYNEQFF. For the CDR3, the DNA is TGTGCCAGCAGTAATCCGGCTACGGGACTAGGCTACAATGAGCAGTTCTTC.

The chain couples TRBV18 to TRBJ1-2; the D is unclear. The CDR3 spans 13 residues. V lost 3 bases to trimming and J lost 8 bases, with 13 bases between them. Germline-derived CDR1 and CDR2 are KGHSH and LQKENI. The CDR3 DNA sequence: TGTGCCAGCTCACCGGGCCGTATCGGGGGCTACACCTTC. Translation: CASSPGRIGGYTF.

This rearrangement joins TRBV18 to TRBJ2-7, with TRBD2 matching over 9 bases. The CDR3 spans 15 residues. Germline V lookup: CDR1 KGHSH, CDR2 LQKENI. J gave up 2 bases and V 5 bases, and 7 bases lay outside the gene matches. Here the CDR3 reads CASSSSGTSPYEQYF. The CDR3 nucleotides read TGTGCCAGCTCATCGTCCGGGACTAGCCCCTACGAGCAGTACTTC. Drawing the rest from reference TRBV18 and TRBJ2-7, the complete variable domain is NAGVMQNPRHLVRRRGQEARLRCSPMKGHSHVYWYRQLPEEGLKFMVYLQKENIIDESGMPKERFSAEFPKEGPSILRIQQVVRGDSAAYFCASSSSGTSPYEQYFGPGTRLTVT.

The V call is TRBV20-1, the J call TRBJ2-7; D uncertain. This CDR3 has 16 amino acids. Germline V gene sequence: CDR1 DFQATT, CDR2 SNEGSKA (reference sequence). The V end lost 4 bases, the J end lost 0 bases, and 19 bases lay between the germline ends. The CDR3 region is CSATPGSSIISYEQYF. The CDR3 DNA follows: TGCAGTGCTACCCCAGGATCCTCAATCATCTCCTACGAGCAGTACTTC.